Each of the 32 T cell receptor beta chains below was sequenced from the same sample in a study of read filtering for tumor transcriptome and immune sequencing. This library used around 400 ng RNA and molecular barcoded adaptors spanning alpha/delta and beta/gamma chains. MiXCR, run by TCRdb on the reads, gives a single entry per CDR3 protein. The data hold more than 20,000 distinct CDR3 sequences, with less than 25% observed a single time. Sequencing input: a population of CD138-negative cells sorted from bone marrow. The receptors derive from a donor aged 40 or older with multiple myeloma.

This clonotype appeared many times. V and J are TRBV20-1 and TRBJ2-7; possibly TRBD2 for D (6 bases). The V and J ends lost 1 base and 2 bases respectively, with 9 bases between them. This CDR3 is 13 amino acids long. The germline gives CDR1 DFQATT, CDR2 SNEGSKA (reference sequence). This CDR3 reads CSARGRATYEQYF. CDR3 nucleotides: TGCAGTGCTAGAGGGAGGGCCACCTACGAGCAGTACTTC.

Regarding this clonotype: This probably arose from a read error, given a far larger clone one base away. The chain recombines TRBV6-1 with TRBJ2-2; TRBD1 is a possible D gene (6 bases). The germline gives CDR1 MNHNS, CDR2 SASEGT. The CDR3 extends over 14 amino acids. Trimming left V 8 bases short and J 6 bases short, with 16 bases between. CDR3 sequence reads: CASCYIQGSGELFF. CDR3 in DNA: TGTGCCAGCTGTTACATCCAGGGGTCCGGGGAGCTGTTTTTT.

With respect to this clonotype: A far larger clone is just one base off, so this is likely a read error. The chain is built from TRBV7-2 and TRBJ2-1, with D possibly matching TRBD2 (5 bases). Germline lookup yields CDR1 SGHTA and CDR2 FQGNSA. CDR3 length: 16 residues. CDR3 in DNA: TGTGCCAGCAGCTTACGGGCCTCGAGGGCCTACAATGAGCAGTCCTTC. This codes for CASSLRASRAYNEQSF.

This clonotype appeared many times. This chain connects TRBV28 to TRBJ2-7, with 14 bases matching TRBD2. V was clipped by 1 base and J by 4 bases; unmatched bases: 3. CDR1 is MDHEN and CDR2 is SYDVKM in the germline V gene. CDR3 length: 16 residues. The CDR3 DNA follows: TGTGCCAGCAGTTTATCGGGACTAGCGGGAGTGTACGAGCAGTACTTC. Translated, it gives CASSLSGLAGVYEQYF.

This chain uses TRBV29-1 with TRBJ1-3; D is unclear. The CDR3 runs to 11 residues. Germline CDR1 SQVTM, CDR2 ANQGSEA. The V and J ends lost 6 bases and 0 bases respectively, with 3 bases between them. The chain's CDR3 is CSVHSGNTIYF. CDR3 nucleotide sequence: TGCAGCGTCCACTCTGGAAACACCATATATTTT.

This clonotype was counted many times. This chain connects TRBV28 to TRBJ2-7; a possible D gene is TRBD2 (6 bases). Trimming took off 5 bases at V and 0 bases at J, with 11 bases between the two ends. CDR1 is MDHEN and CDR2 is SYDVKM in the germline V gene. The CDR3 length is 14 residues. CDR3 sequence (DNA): TGTGCCAGCAGTACCAGGGACTCCTCCTACGAGCAGTACTTC. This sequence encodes CASSTRDSSYEQYF.

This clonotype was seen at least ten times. The CDR3 nucleotides are TGCGCCAGCAGCCAAACACGACAAGACAGGGCTGAAAAACTGTTTTTT. It encodes CASSQTRQDRAEKLFF. The chain has TRBV4-1 and TRBJ1-4; 7 nucleotides line up with TRBD1. The germline V gene has CDR1 MGHRA and CDR2 YSYEKL. V dropped 2 bases and J dropped 7; count of bases not matched to a gene: 10. The CDR3 is 16 amino acids.

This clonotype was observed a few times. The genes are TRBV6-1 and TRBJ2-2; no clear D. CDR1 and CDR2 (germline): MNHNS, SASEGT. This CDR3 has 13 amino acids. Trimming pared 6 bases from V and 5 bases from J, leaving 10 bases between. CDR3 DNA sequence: TGTGCCAGCAGCCAGACATCGACCGGGGAGCTGTTTTTT. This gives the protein CASSQTSTGELFF.

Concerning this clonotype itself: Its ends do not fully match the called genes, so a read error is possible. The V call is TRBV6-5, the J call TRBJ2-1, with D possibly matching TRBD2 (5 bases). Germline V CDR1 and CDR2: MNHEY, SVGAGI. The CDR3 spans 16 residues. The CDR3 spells CASSHLTRGFYNDQFF. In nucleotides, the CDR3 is TGTGCCAGCAGTCACCTTACTCGCGGGTTCTACAATGATCAGTTCTTC.

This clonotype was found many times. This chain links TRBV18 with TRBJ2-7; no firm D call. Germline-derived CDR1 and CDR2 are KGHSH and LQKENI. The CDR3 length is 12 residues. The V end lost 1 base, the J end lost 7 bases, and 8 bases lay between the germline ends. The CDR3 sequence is CASSPLDREQYF. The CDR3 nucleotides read TGTGCCAGCTCACCACTTGATAGGGAGCAGTACTTC.

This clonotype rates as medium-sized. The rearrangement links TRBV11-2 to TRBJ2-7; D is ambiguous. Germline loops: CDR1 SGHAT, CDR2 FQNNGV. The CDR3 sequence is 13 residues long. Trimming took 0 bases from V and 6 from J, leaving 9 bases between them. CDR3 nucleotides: TGTGCCAGCAGCTTAGAGGGGTCCACCGAGCAGTACTTC. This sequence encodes CASSLEGSTEQYF.

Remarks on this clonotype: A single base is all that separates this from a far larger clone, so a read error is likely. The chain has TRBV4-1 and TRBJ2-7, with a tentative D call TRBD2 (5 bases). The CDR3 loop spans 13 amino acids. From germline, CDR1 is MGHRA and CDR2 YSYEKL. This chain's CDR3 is CASGQTNEYEQYF. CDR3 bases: TGTGCCAGCGGCCAGACTAATGAGTACGAGCAGTACTTC.

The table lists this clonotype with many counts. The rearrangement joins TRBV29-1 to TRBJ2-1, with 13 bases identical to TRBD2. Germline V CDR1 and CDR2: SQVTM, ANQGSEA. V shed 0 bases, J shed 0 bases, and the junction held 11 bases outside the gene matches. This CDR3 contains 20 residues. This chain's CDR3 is CSVEDPVLAGGPSSYNEQFF. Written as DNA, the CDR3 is TGCAGCGTTGAAGACCCGGTACTAGCGGGAGGGCCGAGCTCCTACAATGAGCAGTTCTTC.

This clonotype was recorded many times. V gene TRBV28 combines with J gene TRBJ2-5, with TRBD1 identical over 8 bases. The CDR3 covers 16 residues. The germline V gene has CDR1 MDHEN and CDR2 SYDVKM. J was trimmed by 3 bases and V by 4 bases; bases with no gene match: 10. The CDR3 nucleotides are TGTGCCAGCAGTTCCGGGGTGGACAGGGTCGAAGAGACCCAGTACTTC. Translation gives CASSSGVDRVEETQYF.

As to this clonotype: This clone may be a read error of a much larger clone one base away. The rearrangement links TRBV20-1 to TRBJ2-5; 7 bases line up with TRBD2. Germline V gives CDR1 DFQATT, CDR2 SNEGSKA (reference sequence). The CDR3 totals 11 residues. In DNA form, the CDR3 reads TGCAGGACTAGCCGCCTAGAGACCCAGTACTTC. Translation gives CRTSRLETQYF.

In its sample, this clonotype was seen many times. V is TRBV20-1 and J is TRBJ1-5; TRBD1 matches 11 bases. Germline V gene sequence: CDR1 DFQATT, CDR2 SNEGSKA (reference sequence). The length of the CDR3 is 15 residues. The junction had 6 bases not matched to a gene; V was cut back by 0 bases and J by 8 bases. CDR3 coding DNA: TGCAGTGCTAGAGATCGGACAGGGGGCGTAGAGCCCCAGCATTTT. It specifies CSARDRTGGVEPQHF.

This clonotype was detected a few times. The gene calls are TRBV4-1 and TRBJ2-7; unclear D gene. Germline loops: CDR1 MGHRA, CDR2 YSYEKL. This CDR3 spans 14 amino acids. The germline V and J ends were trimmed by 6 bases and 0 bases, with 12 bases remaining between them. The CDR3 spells CASSFDPGSYEQYF. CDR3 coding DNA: TGCGCCAGCAGTTTTGACCCGGGCTCCTACGAGCAGTACTTC.

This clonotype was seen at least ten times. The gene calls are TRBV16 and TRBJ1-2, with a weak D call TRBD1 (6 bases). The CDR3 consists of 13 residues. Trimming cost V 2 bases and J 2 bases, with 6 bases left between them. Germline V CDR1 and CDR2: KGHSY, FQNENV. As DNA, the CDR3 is TGTGCCAGCAGCCAAGACAGGAACTATGGCTACACCTTC. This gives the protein CASSQDRNYGYTF.

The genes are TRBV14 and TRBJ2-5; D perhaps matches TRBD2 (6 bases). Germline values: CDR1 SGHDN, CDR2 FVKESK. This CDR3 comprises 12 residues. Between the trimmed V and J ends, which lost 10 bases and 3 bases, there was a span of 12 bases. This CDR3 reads CATAGGEETQYF. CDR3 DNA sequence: TGTGCCACAGCGGGCGGAGAAGAGACCCAGTACTTC. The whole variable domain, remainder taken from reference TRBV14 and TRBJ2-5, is EAGVTQFPSHSVIEKGQTVTLRCDPISGHDNLYWYRRVMGKEIKFLLHFVKESKQDESGMPNNRFLAERTGGTYSTLKVQPAELEDSGVYFCATAGGEETQYFGPGTRLLVL.

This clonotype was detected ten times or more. CDR3 DNA sequence: TGCAGTGCTCCACACCCCAGACAGGTCAATCAGCCCCAGCATTTT. Protein product: CSAPHPRQVNQPQHF. The chain combines TRBV20-1 with TRBJ1-5; D might be TRBD1 (6 bases). CDR3 length equals 15 residues. V lost 5 bases and J 3 bases, leaving 17 bases between the germline ends. Germline values: CDR1 DFQATT, CDR2 SNEGSKA (reference sequence).

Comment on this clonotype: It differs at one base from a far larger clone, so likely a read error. The CDR3 region is CASSLGTYEASF. Written as DNA, the CDR3 is TGTGCCAGCAGCTTAGGCACCTATGAAGCTTCCTTT. The chain employs TRBV7-2 and TRBJ1-1; no reliable D call. From germline, CDR1 is SGHTA and CDR2 FQGNSA. This CDR3 is built from 12 residues.

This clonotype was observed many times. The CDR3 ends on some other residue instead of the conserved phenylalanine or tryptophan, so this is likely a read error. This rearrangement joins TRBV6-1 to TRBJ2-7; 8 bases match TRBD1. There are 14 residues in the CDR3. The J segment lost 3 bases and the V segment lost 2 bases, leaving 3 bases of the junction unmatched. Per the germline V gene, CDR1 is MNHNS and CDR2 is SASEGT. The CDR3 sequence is CASSERTGYYEQYS. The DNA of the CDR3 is TGTGCCAGCAGTGAAAGGACAGGGTACTACGAGCAGTACTCC.

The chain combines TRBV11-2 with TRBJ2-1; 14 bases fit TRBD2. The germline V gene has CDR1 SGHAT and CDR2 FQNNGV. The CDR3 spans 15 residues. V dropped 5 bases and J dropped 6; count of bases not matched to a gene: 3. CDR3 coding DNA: TGTGCCAGCAGCACGGGACTAGCGGGAGCCAATGAGCAGTTCTTC. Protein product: CASSTGLAGANEQFF.

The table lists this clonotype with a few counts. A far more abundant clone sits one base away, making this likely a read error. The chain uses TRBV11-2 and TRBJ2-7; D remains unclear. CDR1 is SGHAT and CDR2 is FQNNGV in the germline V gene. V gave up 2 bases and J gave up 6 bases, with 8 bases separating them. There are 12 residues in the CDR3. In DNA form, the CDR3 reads TGTGCCAGCAGCTTACCTGAGTGCGAGCAGTACTTC. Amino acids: CASSLPECEQYF.

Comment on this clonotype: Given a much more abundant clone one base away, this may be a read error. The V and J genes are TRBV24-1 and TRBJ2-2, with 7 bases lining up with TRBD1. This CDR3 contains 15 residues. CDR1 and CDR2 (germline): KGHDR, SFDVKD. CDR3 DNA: TGTGCCACCAGTTCCGGACAGGTGTACACCGGAGAGCTGTTTTTT. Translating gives CATSSGQVYTGELFF.

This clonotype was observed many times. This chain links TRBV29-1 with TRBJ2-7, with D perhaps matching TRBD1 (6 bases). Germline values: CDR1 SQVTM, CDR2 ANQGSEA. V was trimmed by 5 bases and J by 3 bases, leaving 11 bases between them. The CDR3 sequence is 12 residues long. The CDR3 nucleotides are TGCAGCGTTTCCGACAGGATCTACGAGCAGTACTTC. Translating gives CSVSDRIYEQYF.

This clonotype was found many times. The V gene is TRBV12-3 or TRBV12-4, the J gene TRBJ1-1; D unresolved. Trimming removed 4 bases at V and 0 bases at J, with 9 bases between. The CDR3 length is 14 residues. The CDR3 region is CASSSTQLNTEAFF. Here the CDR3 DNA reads TGTGCCAGCAGTTCGACCCAATTGAACACTGAAGCTTTCTTT.

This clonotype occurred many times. CDR3 DNA: TGTGCCACCAGCAGAGATCTTTGGGGACTAGCTTTCAATGAGCAGTTCTTC. Translation gives CATSRDLWGLAFNEQFF. This chain uses TRBV15 with TRBJ2-1; 9 bases fit TRBD2. CDR3 length equals 17 residues. With 0 bases clipped from V and 6 bases from J, the junction kept 9 bases outside the gene matches. Germline V CDR1 and CDR2: LNHNV, YYDKDF (reference sequence).

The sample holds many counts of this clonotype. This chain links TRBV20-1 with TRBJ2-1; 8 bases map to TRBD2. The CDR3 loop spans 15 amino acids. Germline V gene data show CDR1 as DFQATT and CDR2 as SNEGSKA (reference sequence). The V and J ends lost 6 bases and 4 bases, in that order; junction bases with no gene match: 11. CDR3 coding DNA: TGCAGTGCCCCCCGAGCGGGAGAGGTTTACAATGAGCAGTTCTTC. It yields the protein CSAPRAGEVYNEQFF.

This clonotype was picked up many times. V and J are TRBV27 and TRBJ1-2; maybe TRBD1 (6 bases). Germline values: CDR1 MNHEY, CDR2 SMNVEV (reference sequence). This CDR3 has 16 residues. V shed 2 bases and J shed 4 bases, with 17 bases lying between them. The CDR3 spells CASSLRQEMASYGYTF. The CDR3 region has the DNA TGTGCCAGCAGTTTACGACAGGAGATGGCTAGCTATGGCTACACCTTC.

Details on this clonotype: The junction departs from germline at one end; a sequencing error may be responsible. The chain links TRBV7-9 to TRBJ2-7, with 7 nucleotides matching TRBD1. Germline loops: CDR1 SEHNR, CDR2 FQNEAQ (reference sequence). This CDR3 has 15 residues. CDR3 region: CASSPPWQGVYVQYF. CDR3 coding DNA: TGTGCCAGCAGCCCCCCTTGGCAGGGGGTCTACGTGCAGTACTTC.

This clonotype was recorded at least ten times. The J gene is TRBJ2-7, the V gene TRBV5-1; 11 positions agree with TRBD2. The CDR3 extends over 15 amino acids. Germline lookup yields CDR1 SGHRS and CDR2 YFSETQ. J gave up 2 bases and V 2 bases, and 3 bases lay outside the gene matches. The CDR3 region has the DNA TGCGCCAGCAGCTTACAGACTAGCGGGACCTACGAGCAGTACTTC. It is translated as CASSLQTSGTYEQYF.